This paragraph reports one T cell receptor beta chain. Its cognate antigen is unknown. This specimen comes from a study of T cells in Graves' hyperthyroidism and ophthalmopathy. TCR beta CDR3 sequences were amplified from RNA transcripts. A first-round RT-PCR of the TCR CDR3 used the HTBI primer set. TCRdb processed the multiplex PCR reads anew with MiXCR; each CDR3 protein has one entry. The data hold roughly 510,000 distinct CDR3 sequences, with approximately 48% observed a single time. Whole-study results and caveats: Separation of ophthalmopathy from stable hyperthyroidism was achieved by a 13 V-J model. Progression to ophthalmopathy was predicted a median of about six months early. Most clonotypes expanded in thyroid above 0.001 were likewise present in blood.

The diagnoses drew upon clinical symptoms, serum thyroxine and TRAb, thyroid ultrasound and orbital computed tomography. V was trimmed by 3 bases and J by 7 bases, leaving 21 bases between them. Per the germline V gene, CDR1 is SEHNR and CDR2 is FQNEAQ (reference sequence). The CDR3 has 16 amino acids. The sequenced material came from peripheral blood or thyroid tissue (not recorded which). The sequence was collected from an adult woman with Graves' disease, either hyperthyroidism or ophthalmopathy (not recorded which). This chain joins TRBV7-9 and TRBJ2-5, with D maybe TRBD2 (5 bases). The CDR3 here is CASSFATDGARGTQYF. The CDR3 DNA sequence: TGTGCCAGCAGCTTCGCCACCGACGGCGCCCGGGGGACCCAGTACTTC.